Listed below are T cell receptor beta chains from one sample, sequenced in a study of cytomegalovirus exposure and HLA in healthy donors. Assay: immunoSEQ multiplex PCR; the TCRdb copy retains only in-frame clones and omits some. The repertoire holds 75,000 to 100,000 clones, with roughly 79% as singletons. Sequences were obtained from PBMCs. All receptors derive from a woman between 70 and 85 years old in good health and CMV-seropositive. CDR3s include the opening cysteine and the closing phenylalanine or tryptophan. The order of the fields is J gene, clone size, D gene, V gene, CDR3 protein, CDR3 DNA. The D gene is left open where the match is weak. The listing skips clone size in some rows; elsewhere it reads once, few, many or a size class.

TRBJ2-5 | NA | TRBD1 | TRBV7-6 | CASSTGTGLETQYF | TGTGCCAGCAGCACCGGGACAGGGTTGGAGACCCAGTACTTC
TRBJ2-7 | NA | NA | TRBV7-2 | CASSFTGKAYEQYF | TGTGCCAGCAGCTTCACGGGAAAGGCTTACGAGCAGTACTTC
TRBJ2-5 | few | TRBD1 | TRBV11-3 | CASSPGTASQETQYF | TGTGCCAGCAGCCCCGGGACAGCCAGCCAAGAGACCCAGTACTTC
TRBJ1-1 | NA | NA | TRBV9 | CASSVRSVNTEAFF | TGTGCCAGCAGCGTACGCAGTGTGAACACTGAAGCTTTCTTT
TRBJ2-1 | NA | TRBD2 | TRBV4-2 | CASSQGARGGTYNEQFF | TGTGCCAGCAGCCAAGGGGCTCGGGGGGGTACCTACAATGAGCAGTTCTTC
TRBJ2-3 | NA | NA | TRBV9 | CASSVVGSVPDTQYF | TGTGCCAGCAGCGTAGTGGGTAGCGTCCCAGATACGCAGTATTTT
TRBJ1-5 | NA | TRBD1 | TRBV5-6 | CASSLAGGSNQPQHF | TGTGCCAGCAGCTTGGCAGGGGGGTCCAATCAGCCCCAGCATTTT
TRBJ1-1 | NA | NA | TRBV7-3 | CASSSQGSAEAFF | TGTGCCAGCAGCTCCCAGGGCAGCGCTGAAGCTTTCTTT
TRBJ1-1 | NA | TRBD1 | TRBV18 | CASSPTETGGSVNTEAFF | TGTGCCAGCTCACCAACCGAGACAGGGGGTAGCGTGAACACTGAAGCTTTCTTT
TRBJ2-7 | once | NA | TRBV7-9 | CASSSPPGEQYF | TGTGCCAGCAGCTCCCCCCCGGGCGAGCAGTACTTC
TRBJ1-4 | NA | TRBD1 | TRBV30 | CAWSPMPGTGSNEKLFF | TGTGCCTGGAGTCCAATGCCGGGGACAGGGAGCAATGAAAAACTGTTTTTT
TRBJ2-2 | NA | NA | TRBV2 | CASREAGELFF | TGTGCCAGCAGGGAGGCCGGGGAGCTGTTTTTT
TRBJ2-5 | NA | NA | TRBV6-6 | CASSFGSSGIQETQYF | TGTGCCAGCAGTTTCGGGAGTAGCGGTATCCAAGAGACCCAGTACTTC
TRBJ2-7 | few | TRBD1 | TRBV11-1 | CASSQDRGYEQYF | TGTGCCAGCAGCCAGGACAGGGGTTACGAGCAGTACTTC
TRBJ2-5 | once | NA | TRBV28 | CASSWAGKGSETQYF | TGTGCCAGCAGTTGGGCAGGCAAGGGGTCAGAGACCCAGTACTTC
TRBJ2-5 | few | NA | TRBV18 | CASSPPSRQQETQYF | TGTGCCAGCTCCCCCCCGAGCCGACAGCAAGAGACCCAGTACTTC
TRBJ1-2 | few | NA | TRBV29-1 | CSVEEAGKIYGYTF | TGCAGCGTTGAAGAAGCGGGAAAAATCTATGGCTACACCTTC
TRBJ1-5 | NA | NA | TRBV5-6 | CASSLWAGKQTQHF | TGTGCCAGCAGCTTGTGGGCAGGGAAACAGACCCAGCATTTT
TRBJ2-3 | NA | NA | TRBV27 | CASSPLGTSGHTDTQYF | TGTGCCAGCAGTCCGCTCGGGACATCGGGCCACACAGATACGCAGTATTTT
TRBJ1-5 | NA | TRBD1 | TRBV19 | CASTPSPGTGGRQPQHF | TGTGCCAGTACTCCGAGCCCCGGGACAGGGGGCCGGCAGCCCCAGCATTTT
TRBJ1-4 | once | NA | TRBV6-5 | CASSRGGREKLFF | TGTGCCAGCAGTCGCGGGGGTCGGGAAAAACTGTTTTTT
TRBJ2-2 | NA | TRBD2 | TRBV7-6 | CASSLGAGVPHLPTGELFF | TGTGCCAGCAGCTTAGGTGCGGGAGTCCCCCATTTACCAACCGGGGAGCTGTTTTTT
TRBJ2-1 | NA | NA | TRBV10-1 | CASSSKTGGSSGRFEQFF | TGCGCCAGCAGCTCCAAGACAGGGGGCTCTAGCGGGAGGTTTGAGCAGTTCTTC
TRBJ2-2 | once | TRBD2 | TRBV28 | CASSYLAVNTGELFF | TGTGCCAGCAGTTACCTAGCGGTGAACACCGGGGAGCTGTTTTTT
TRBJ1-4 | NA | NA | TRBV18 | CASSPQWEGSTGTNEKLFF | TGTGCCAGCTCACCTCAGTGGGAGGGATCTACCGGCACTAATGAAAAACTGTTTTTT
TRBJ2-1 | NA | TRBD1 | TRBV7-9 | CASSSTGDEQFF | TGTGCCAGCAGCTCTACAGGGGATGAGCAGTTCTTC
TRBJ1-4 | NA | NA | TRBV5-4 | CASSWGRAGEKLFF | TGTGCCAGCAGCTGGGGCAGGGCTGGTGAAAAACTGTTTTTT
TRBJ2-2 | NA | TRBD2 | TRBV12-5 | CASGLGGGVKTGELFF | TGTGCTAGTGGTCTAGGCGGGGGGGTAAAAACCGGGGAGCTGTTTTTT
TRBJ1-1 | NA | TRBD1 | TRBV7-2 | CASSLTGVITEAFF | TGTGCCAGCAGCTTGACAGGGGTAATCACTGAAGCTTTCTTT
TRBJ2-1 | NA | TRBD2 | TRBV4-2 | CASSQSAGGLYNEQFF | TGTGCCAGCAGCCAATCAGCGGGGGGCCTCTACAATGAGCAGTTCTTC
TRBJ2-7 | NA | TRBD1 | TRBV4-1 | CASSRRIGTGFNEQYF | TGCGCCAGCAGCCGGAGAATCGGGACAGGGTTCAACGAGCAGTACTTC
TRBJ2-7 | few | NA | TRBV4-1 | CASSQTRFTSYEQYF | TGCGCCAGCAGCCAAACTCGGTTCACCTCCTACGAGCAGTACTTC
TRBJ1-3 | NA | NA | TRBV18 | CASSTGPGVSGNTIYF | TGTGCCAGCTCAACGGGGCCAGGGGTCTCTGGAAACACCATATATTTT
TRBJ1-1 | NA | TRBD1 | TRBV6-5 | CASSPGTGGNTEAFF | TGTGCCAGCAGTCCCGGGACAGGAGGTAACACTGAAGCTTTCTTT
TRBJ1-1 | NA | TRBD1 | TRBV6-5 | CASSYSRTGDTEAFF | TGTGCCAGCAGTTACTCACGGACAGGGGATACTGAAGCTTTCTTT
TRBJ1-5 | NA | NA | TRBV2 | CASSERSRKAQPQHF | TGTGCCAGCAGTGAAAGGTCCAGGAAAGCTCAGCCCCAGCATTTT
TRBJ2-1 | few | TRBD1 | TRBV4-2 | CASSQQSSGTGSYNEQFF | TGTGCCAGCAGCCAACAATCCTCCGGGACAGGCTCCTACAATGAGCAGTTCTTC
TRBJ2-7 | NA | TRBD1 | TRBV28 | CASSSHRGPSYEQYF | TGTGCCAGCAGTTCGCACAGGGGACCCTCCTACGAGCAGTACTTC
TRBJ1-5 | NA | TRBD1 | TRBV6-1 | CASSESTGGQPQHF | TGTGCCAGCAGTGAAAGCACAGGGGGACAGCCCCAGCATTTT
TRBJ2-7 | NA | TRBD2 | TRBV6-5 | CASSYSREGLYEQYF | TGTGCCAGCAGTTACTCTCGGGAGGGCCTGTACGAGCAGTACTTC